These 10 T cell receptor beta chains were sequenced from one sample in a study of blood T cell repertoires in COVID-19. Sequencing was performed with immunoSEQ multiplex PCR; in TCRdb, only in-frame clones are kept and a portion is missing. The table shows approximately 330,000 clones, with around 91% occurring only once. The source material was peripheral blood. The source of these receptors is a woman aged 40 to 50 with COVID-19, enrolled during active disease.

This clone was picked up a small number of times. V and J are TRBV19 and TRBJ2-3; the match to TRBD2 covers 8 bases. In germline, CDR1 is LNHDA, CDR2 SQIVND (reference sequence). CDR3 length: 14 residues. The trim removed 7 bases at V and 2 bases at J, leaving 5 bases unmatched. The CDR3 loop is CASKGSGITDTQYF. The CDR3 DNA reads TGTGCCAGTAAAGGTAGCGGGATCACAGATACGCAGTATTTT.

The CDR3 DNA follows: TGTGCCAGTAGTATCCGGACAGAATCATACTATGGCTACACCTTC. This encodes CASSIRTESYYGYTF. The chain joins TRBV19 to TRBJ1-2; D perhaps matches TRBD1 (6 bases). Germline loops: CDR1 LNHDA, CDR2 SQIVND (reference sequence). Trimming shortened V by 3 bases and J by 3 bases, and 14 bases separated the two germline ends. This CDR3 is built from 15 residues.

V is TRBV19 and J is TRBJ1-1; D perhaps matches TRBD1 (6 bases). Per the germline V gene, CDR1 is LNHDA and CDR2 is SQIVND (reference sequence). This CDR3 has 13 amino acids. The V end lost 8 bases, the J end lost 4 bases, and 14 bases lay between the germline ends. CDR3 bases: TGTGCCAGTCACAGGGAGTTGGGCACTGAAGCTTTCTTT. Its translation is CASHRELGTEAFF.

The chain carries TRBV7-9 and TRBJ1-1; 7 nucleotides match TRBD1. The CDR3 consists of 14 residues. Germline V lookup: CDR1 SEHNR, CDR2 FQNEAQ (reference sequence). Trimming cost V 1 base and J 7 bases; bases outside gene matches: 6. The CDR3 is CASSLDRGGGEAFF. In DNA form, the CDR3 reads TGTGCCAGCAGCTTAGACAGGGGAGGTGGTGAAGCTTTCTTT.

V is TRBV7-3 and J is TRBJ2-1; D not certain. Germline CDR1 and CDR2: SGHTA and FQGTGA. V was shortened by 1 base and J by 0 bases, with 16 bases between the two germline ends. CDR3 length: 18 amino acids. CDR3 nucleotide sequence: TGTGCCAGCAGCTTAAGACCCCCTGGCGGCAGCTCCTACAATGAGCAGTTCTTC. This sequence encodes CASSLRPPGGSSYNEQFF.

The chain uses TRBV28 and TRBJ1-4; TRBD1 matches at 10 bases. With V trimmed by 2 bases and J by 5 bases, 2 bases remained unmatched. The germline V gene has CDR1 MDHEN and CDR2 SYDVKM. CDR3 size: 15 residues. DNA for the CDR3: TGTGCCAGCAGTTTAGAGGGACAGGGGAATGAAAAACTGTTTTTT. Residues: CASSLEGQGNEKLFF. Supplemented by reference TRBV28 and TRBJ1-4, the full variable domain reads DVKVTQSSRYLVKRTGEKVFLECVQDMDHENMFWYRQDPGLGLRLIYFSYDVKMKEKGDIPEGYSVSREKKERFSLILESASTNQTSMYLCASSLEGQGNEKLFFGSGTQLSVL.

CDR3 loop: CASSEGGSRTDTQYF. The CDR3 DNA is TGCGCCAGCAGTGAGGGCGGGAGCCGCACAGATACGCAGTATTTT. V and J are TRBV10-2 and TRBJ2-3; 7 bases align to TRBD2. V lost 2 bases, J lost 1 base, and 3 bases stayed unmatched. The CDR3 has 15 residues. Germline CDR1 and CDR2: WSHSY and SAAADI.

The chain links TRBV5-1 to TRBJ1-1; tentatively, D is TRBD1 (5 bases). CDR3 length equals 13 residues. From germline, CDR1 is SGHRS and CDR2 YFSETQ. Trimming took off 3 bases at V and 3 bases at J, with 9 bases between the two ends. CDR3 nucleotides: TGCGCCAGCAGCTCGAAAGGGGACACTGAAGCTTTCTTT. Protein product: CASSSKGDTEAFF.

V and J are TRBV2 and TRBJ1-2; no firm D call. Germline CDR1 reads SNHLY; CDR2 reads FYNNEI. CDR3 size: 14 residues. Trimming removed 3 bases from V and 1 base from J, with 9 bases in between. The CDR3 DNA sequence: TGTGCCAGCAGTGACCTCGGGGATAACTATGGCTACACCTTC. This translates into CASSDLGDNYGYTF. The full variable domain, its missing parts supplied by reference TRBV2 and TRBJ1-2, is EPEVTQTPSHQVTQMGQEVILRCVPISNHLYFYWYRQILGQKVEFLVSFYNNEISEKSEIFDDQFSVERPDGSNFTLKIRSTKLEDSAMYFCASSDLGDNYGYTFGSGTRLTVV.

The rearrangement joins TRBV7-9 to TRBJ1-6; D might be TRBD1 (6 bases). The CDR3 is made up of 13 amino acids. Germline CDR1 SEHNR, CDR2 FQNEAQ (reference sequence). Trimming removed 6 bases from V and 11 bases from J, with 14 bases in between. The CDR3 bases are TGTGCCAGCAGGTTACGGGGGGCCGCACCCCTCCACTTT. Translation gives CASRLRGAAPLHF.